This T cell receptor (beta chain) was observed in a study of T cell responses to AZD1222 COVID-19 vaccine. Assay used: immunoSEQ multiplex PCR; TCRdb lists only in-frame clones, some missing. The sample carries 130,000 to 150,000 clones, approximately 91% recorded once. J gave up 7 bases and V 3 bases, and 17 bases lay outside the gene matches. In germline, CDR1 is SEHNR, CDR2 FQNEAQ (reference sequence). The CDR3 has 17 amino acids. The material was peripheral blood, obtained 28 days after the second AZD1222 dose. The sequence came from an adult who received the AZD1222 COVID-19 vaccine. V usage is TRBV7-9 and J usage is TRBJ1-1, with 7 bases identical to TRBD1. The chain's CDR3 is CASSFYRTGGGGSEAFF. The CDR3 bases are TGTGCCAGCAGCTTCTATAGGACAGGCGGAGGTGGAAGTGAAGCTTTCTTT.